The 6 T cell receptor beta chains below come from one sample, sequenced in a study of identical twins. TCRdb ran MiXCR on the 5' RACE reads and lists one entry per CDR3 protein. The sample lists 400,000 to 550,000 distinct CDR3 sequences, approximately 15% occurring once. The same sample was also studied in work on yellow fever vaccine responses in identical twins.

Material: CD4+ T cells sorted from blood. These TCRs come from a woman under 30 in good health.

This clonotype was observed a few times. V is TRBV6-1 and J is TRBJ2-3; possibly TRBD2 for D (6 bases). CDR3 length: 15 amino acids. Deletions cut 2 bases from V and 2 bases from J, with 11 bases between. The germline CDR1 and CDR2 sequences are MNHNS and SASEGT. DNA of the CDR3: TGTGCCAGCAGTGAACGCAGCGGGTCCACAGATACGCAGTATTTT. Its translation is CASSERSGSTDTQYF.

This rearrangement joins TRBV5-5 to TRBJ2-7; D is ambiguous. V was clipped by 1 base and J by 2 bases, with 19 bases between them. This CDR3 spans 17 amino acids. Germline CDR1 SGHKS, CDR2 YYEKEE (reference sequence). As DNA, the CDR3 is TGTGCCAGCAGCTTGTTGTCTGGCCGCCAGCGTCCCTACGAGCAGTACTTC. Residues: CASSLLSGRQRPYEQYF.

The rearrangement uses TRBV18 and TRBJ2-7, with 7 bases that match TRBD1. This CDR3 spans 15 amino acids. V lost 2 bases and J lost 6; bases outside the gene matches: 10. Germline V gives CDR1 KGHSH, CDR2 LQKENI. The CDR3 DNA reads as TGTGCCAGCTCACCAAGCCAGGGGGAGCTGGGCGAGCAGTACTTC. Its protein is CASSPSQGELGEQYF.

This clonotype was seen more than once but under ten times. V usage is TRBV25-1 and J usage is TRBJ2-5, with D perhaps matching TRBD2 (6 bases). The CDR3 runs 14 residues. V was pared by 1 base and J by 4 bases, with 10 bases between. Germline assignment: CDR1 MGHDK and CDR2 SYGVNS. CDR3 region: CASSEWEDPETQYF. In nucleotides, the CDR3 is TGTGCCAGCAGTGAATGGGAGGACCCAGAGACCCAGTACTTC. The variable domain in full, completed from reference TRBV25-1 and TRBJ2-5, reads EADIYQTPRYLVIGTGKKITLECSQTMGHDKMYWYQQDPGMELHLIHYSYGVNSTEKGDLSSESTVSRIRTEHFPLTLESARPSHTSQYLCASSEWEDPETQYFGPGTRLLVL.

This clonotype occurred many times. The chain has TRBV4-3 and TRBJ2-1, with a weak D call TRBD1 (5 bases). Germline V lookup: CDR1 LGHNA, CDR2 YSLEER. The CDR3 spans 12 residues. Trimming pared 5 bases from V and 8 bases from J, leaving 10 bases between. The CDR3 DNA sequence: TGCGCCAGCAGCAATACAGGTGATGAGCAGTTCTTC. Residues: CASSNTGDEQFF.

The CDR3: CASSTTTDHEQFF. The CDR3 DNA sequence: TGTGCCAGCAGCACAACAACGGACCATGAGCAGTTCTTC. J is TRBJ2-1 and V is TRBV12-3 or TRBV12-4; D not resolved. Trimming shortened V by 6 bases and J by 8 bases, and 14 bases separated the two germline ends. The CDR3 length is 13 residues.